This passage covers 20 T cell receptor beta chains from one sample sequenced in a study of monozygotic twins with inflammatory bowel disease. After re-calling the 5' RACE reads, TCRdb lists one entry per CDR3 protein, DNA absent. This table holds 400,000 to 500,000 distinct CDR3 sequences. Sequenced material: blood. The receptors stem from a human donor with ulcerative colitis or Crohn's disease, or a healthy co-twin of an affected twin (not recorded which).

The chain is built from TRBV12-3 or TRBV12-4 and TRBJ1-4; the TCRdb D gene call, TRBD1, has no DNA to confirm it. This CDR3 comprises 14 residues. CDR3: CASSLGGIGEKLFF.

The chain employs TRBV4-3 and TRBJ2-5; TCRdb proposes TRBD2, but this gene call is untestable without DNA. Germline V gene lookup returns CDR1 LGHNA and CDR2 YSLEER. The CDR3 has 15 residues. CDR3 region: CASSQDGASGETQYF.

The chain has TRBV10-3 and TRBJ2-3; as DNA is missing, the TRBD2 call by TCRdb cannot be tested. The CDR3 extends over 17 amino acids. Germline V gene data show CDR1 as ENHRY and CDR2 as SYGVKD. CDR3 loop: CAISESRVWEGEDTQYF.

J is TRBJ2-2 and V is TRBV12-3 or TRBV12-4. This CDR3 has 12 residues. CDR3 loop: CASRPDSGELFF.

J is TRBJ1-1 and V is TRBV6-1; checking the TCRdb D call of TRBD1 is not possible without DNA. The CDR3 contains 14 residues. CDR1 is MNHNS, CDR2 SASEGT, per germline. The CDR3 region is CASPRTGLDTEAFF.

The V gene is TRBV28, the J gene TRBJ2-1; the TRBD2 assignment by TCRdb is unverifiable without DNA. The CDR3 loop spans 16 amino acids. CDR1 and CDR2 from the germline V gene are MDHEN and SYDVKM. The CDR3 sequence is CASRPPGTSGMNEQFF.

J is TRBJ2-3 and V is TRBV7-6; TCRdb lists TRBD1, though no DNA is available to test this call. This CDR3 is built from 15 residues. Germline CDR1 SGHVS, CDR2 FNYEAQ. The CDR3 reads CASSSPSEGLDTQYF.

The chain links TRBV5-1 to TRBJ2-1. The length of the CDR3 is 12 residues. In germline, CDR1 is SGHRS, CDR2 YFSETQ. The chain's CDR3 is CASSLYGNGQFF.

This chain uses TRBV28 with TRBJ2-1; TCRdb proposes TRBD1, but this gene call is untestable without DNA. This CDR3 spans 13 amino acids. Germline V gene lookup returns CDR1 MDHEN and CDR2 SYDVKM. CDR3 loop: CASRSGGVAEQFF.

The chain joins TRBV12-3 or TRBV12-4 to TRBJ2-1; TCRdb picks TRBD2, but there is no DNA to check that call. This CDR3 is built from 16 residues. CDR3 loop: CASSLTSGSLYNEQFF.

V is TRBV30 and J is TRBJ2-1; the TCRdb D gene call, TRBD1, has no DNA to confirm it. Germline assignment: CDR1 GTSNPN and CDR2 SVGIG (reference sequence). The CDR3 has 14 amino acids. The CDR3 region is CAWSGQGSYNEQFF.

The genes are TRBV24-1 and TRBJ2-3; TCRdb calls TRBD2, which cannot be checked without DNA. CDR3 length equals 15 residues. Germline V gene sequence: CDR1 KGHDR, CDR2 SFDVKD. Here the CDR3 reads CATKASGVYTDTQYF.

The chain uses TRBV25-1 and TRBJ1-2; TCRdb designates TRBD1, a call that cannot be tested without DNA. CDR1 and CDR2 from the germline V gene are MGHDK and SYGVNS. This CDR3 is 12 amino acids long. The CDR3 sequence: CASGQGPEGYTF.

V usage is TRBV20-1 and J usage is TRBJ2-7; with no DNA, the TCRdb D assignment of TRBD1 cannot be verified. This CDR3 is 12 amino acids long. From germline, CDR1 is DFQATT and CDR2 SNEGSKA (reference sequence). Here the CDR3 reads CSARDKPYEQYF.

The rearrangement links TRBV5-1 to TRBJ2-3; the D gene TCRdb calls, TRBD2, cannot be checked with no DNA. CDR1 is SGHRS and CDR2 is YFSETQ in the germline V gene. The CDR3 extends over 18 amino acids. This chain's CDR3 is CASSLRLAGTHSTDTQYF.

V and J are TRBV5-1 and TRBJ2-1; TCRdb indicates TRBD1, and absent DNA this call remains unverified. Germline loops: CDR1 SGHRS, CDR2 YFSETQ. The length of the CDR3 is 13 residues. CDR3 in amino acids: CASSTTGGNEQFF.

The chain employs TRBV7-9 and TRBJ2-7; TCRdb picks TRBD2, but there is no DNA to check that call. CDR3 length: 15 residues. Germline CDR1 reads SEHNR; CDR2 reads FQNEAQ (reference sequence). The CDR3 sequence: CASSETSSGSYEQYF.

The chain recombines TRBV5-4 with TRBJ1-2; the D call from TCRdb, TRBD1, cannot be confirmed without DNA. The CDR3 extends over 15 amino acids. Germline values: CDR1 SGHNT, CDR2 YYREEE (reference sequence). The CDR3 is CASSPTLTGPYGYTF.

Here the CDR3 reads CAAQGIRELFF. The V call is TRBV19, the J call TRBJ2-2; TCRdb lists TRBD1, though no DNA is available to test this call. CDR1 is LNHDA, CDR2 SQIVND, per germline (reference sequence). This CDR3 is 11 amino acids long.

The rearrangement links TRBV6-1 to TRBJ2-6. The germline V gene has CDR1 MNHNS and CDR2 SASEGT. The CDR3 consists of 15 residues. The CDR3 sequence is CASSRAVSGANVLTF.